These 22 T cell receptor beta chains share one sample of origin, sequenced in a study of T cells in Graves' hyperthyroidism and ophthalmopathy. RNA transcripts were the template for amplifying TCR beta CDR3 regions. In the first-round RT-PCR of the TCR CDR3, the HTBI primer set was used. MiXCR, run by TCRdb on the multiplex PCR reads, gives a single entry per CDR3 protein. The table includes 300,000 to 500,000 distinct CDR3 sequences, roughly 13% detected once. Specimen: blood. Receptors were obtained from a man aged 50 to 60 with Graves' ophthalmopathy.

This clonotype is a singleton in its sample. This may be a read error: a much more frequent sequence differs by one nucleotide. The CDR3 DNA reads as TGTGCCAGCAGCCTCTTAGGGGGGGATGCCCGGGATGAGCAGTTCTTC. Translated: CASSLLGGDARDEQFF. The genes are TRBV11-2 and TRBJ2-1; possibly TRBD2 for D (7 bases). Germline loops: CDR1 SGHAT, CDR2 FQNNGV. The CDR3 is made up of 16 amino acids. Trimming cost V 5 bases and J 8 bases, with 22 bases left between them.

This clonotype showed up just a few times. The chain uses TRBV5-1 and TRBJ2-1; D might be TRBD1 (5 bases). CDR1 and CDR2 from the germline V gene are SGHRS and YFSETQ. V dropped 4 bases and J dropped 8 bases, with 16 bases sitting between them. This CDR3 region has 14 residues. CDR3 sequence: CASSNPGLVDEQFF. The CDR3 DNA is TGCGCCAGCAGCAATCCAGGGTTGGTTGATGAGCAGTTCTTC.

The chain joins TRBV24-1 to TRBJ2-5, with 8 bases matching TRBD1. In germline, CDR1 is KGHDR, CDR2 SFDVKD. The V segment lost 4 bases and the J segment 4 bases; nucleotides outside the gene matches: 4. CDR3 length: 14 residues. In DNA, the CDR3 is TGTGCCACCAGTGAGATGGACAGGGTAGAGACCCAGTACTTC. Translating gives CATSEMDRVETQYF.

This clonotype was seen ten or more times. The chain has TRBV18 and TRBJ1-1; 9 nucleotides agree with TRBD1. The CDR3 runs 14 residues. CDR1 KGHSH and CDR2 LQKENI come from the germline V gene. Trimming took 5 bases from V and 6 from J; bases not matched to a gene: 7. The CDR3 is CASSNTGGPPEAFF. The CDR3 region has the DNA TGTGCCAGCTCAAACACAGGGGGCCCCCCTGAAGCTTTCTTT. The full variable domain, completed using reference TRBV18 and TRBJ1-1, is NAGVMQNPRHLVRRRGQEARLRCSPMKGHSHVYWYRQLPEEGLKFMVYLQKENIIDESGMPKERFSAEFPKEGPSILRIQQVVRGDSAAYFCASSNTGGPPEAFFGQGTRLTVV.

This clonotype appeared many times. CDR3 protein: CASSQGLAGMTDTQYF. The CDR3, as DNA: TGTGCCAGCAGTCAGGGACTAGCGGGAATGACAGATACGCAGTATTTT. The V call is TRBV6-1, the J call TRBJ2-3, with 13 bases that match TRBD2. The V and J ends lost 5 bases and 3 bases, in that order; junction bases with no gene match: 5. From germline, CDR1 is MNHNS and CDR2 SASEGT. The CDR3 consists of 16 residues.

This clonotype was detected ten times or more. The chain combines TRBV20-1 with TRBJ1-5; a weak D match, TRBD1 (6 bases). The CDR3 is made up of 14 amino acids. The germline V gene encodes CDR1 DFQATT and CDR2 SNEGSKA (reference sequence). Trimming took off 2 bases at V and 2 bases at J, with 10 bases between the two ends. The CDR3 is CSARLGAGNQPQHF. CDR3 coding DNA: TGCAGTGCTAGATTGGGGGCAGGCAATCAGCCCCAGCATTTT.

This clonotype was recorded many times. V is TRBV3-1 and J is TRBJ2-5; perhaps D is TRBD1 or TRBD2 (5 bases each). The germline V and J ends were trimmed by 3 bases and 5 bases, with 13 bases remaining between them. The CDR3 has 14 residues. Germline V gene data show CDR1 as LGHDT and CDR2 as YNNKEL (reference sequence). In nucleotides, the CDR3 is TGTGCCAGCAGCCAGGGGGACGGCGGGGAGACCCAGTACTTC. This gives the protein CASSQGDGGETQYF.

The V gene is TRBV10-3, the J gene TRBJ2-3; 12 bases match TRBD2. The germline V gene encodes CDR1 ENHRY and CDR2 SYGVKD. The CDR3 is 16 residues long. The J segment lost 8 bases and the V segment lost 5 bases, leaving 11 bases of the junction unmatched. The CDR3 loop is CAISLTSGGPRGTQYF. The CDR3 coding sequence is TGTGCCATCAGTCTGACTAGCGGGGGCCCCAGGGGTACGCAGTATTTT.

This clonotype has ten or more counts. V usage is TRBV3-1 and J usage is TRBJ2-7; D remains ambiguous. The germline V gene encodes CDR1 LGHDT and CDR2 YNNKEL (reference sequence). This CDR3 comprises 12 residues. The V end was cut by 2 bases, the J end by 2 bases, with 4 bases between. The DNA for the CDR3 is TGTGCCAGCAGCCAAATAACCTACGAGCAGTACTTC. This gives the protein CASSQITYEQYF.

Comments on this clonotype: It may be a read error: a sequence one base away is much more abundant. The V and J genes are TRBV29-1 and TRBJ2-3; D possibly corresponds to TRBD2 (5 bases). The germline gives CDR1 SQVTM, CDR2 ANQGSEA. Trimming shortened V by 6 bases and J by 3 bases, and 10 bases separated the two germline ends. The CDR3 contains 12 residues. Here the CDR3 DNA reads TGCAGCGTCCCTGAGGGAACAGATACGCAGTATTTT. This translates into CSVPEGTDTQYF.

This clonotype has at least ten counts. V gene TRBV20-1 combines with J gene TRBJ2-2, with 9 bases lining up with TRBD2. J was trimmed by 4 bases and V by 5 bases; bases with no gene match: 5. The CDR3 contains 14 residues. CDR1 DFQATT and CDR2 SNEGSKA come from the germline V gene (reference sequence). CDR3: CSAFSGSGTGELFF. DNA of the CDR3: TGCAGTGCTTTTAGCGGGAGCGGCACCGGGGAGCTGTTTTTT.

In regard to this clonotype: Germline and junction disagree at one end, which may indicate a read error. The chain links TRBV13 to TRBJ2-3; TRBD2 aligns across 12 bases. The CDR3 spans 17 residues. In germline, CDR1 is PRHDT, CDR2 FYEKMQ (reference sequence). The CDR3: CAGSFWTSGIGADTQYF. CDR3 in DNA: TGTGCCGGCAGCTTCTGGACTAGCGGGATTGGGGCAGATACGCAGTATTTT.

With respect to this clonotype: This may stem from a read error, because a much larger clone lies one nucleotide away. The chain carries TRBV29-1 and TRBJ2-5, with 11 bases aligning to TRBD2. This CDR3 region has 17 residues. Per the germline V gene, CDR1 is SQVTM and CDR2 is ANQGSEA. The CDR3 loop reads CSAEGTSGLGGQESQYF. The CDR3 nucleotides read TGCAGCGCTGAGGGGACTAGCGGTTTAGGAGGACAAGAGAGCCAGTACTTC.

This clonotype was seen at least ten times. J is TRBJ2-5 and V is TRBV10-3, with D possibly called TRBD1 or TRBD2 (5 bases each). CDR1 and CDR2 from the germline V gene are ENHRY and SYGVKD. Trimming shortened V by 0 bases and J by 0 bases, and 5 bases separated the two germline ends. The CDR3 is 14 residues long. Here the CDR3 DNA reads TGTGCCATCAGTGAGTCGGGGGACCAAGAGACCCAGTACTTC. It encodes CAISESGDQETQYF.

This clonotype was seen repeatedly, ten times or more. CDR3 nucleotide sequence: TGTGCCAGCAGTGTAGCGTATGAGCAGTTCTTC. Protein: CASSVAYEQFF. This rearrangement joins TRBV2 to TRBJ2-1, with D maybe TRBD2 (5 bases). V gave up 4 bases and J gave up 8 bases, with 6 bases separating them. The CDR3 is 11 amino acids. Germline CDR1 and CDR2: SNHLY and FYNNEI.

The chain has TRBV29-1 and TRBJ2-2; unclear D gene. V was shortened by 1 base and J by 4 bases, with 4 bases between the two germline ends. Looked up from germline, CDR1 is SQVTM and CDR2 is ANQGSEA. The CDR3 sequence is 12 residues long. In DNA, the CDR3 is TGCAGCGTTGAAGGCAGCACCGGGGAGCTGTTTTTT. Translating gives CSVEGSTGELFF.

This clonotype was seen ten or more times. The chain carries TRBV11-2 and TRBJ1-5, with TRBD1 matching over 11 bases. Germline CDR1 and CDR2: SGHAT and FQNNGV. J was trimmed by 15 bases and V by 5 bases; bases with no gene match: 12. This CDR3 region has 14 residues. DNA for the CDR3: TGTGCCAGCAGCCCCGGACAGGGGGCGGAAGTTTCGCATTTT. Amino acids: CASSPGQGAEVSHF.

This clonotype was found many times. The CDR3 here is CATRGNGAHQPQHF. The CDR3 bases are TGTGCCACCAGGGGGAATGGGGCGCATCAGCCCCAGCATTTT. The rearrangement uses TRBV24-1 and TRBJ1-5; tentatively, D is TRBD1 (5 bases). The CDR3 contains 14 residues. The germline gives CDR1 KGHDR, CDR2 SFDVKD. V shed 7 bases and J shed 5 bases, with 14 bases lying between them.

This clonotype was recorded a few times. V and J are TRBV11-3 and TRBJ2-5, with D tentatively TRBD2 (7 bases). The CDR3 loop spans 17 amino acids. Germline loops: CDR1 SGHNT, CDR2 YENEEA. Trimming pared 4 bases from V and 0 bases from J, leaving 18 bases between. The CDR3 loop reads CASSYSGASGNQETQYF. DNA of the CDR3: TGTGCCAGCAGCTACTCAGGGGCTAGCGGAAACCAAGAGACCCAGTACTTC.

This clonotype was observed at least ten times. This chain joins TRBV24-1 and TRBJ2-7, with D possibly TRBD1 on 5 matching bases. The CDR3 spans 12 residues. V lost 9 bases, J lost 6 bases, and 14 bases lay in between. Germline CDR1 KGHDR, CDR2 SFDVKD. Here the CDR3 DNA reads TGTGCCACCGGGGCTAGGGGTGGCGAGCAGTACTTC. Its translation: CATGARGGEQYF.

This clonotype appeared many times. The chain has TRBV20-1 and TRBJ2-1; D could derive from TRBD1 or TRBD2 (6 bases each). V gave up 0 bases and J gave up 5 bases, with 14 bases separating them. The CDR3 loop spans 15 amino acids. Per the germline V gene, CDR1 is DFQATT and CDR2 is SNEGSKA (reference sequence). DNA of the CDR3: TGCAGTGCTAGAGATCTTCGCGGGACAAACAATGAGCAGTTCTTC. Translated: CSARDLRGTNNEQFF.

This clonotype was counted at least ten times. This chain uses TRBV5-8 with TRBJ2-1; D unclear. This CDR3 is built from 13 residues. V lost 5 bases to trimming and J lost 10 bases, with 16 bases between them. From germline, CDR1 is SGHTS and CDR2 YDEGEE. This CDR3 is CASRKSRETEQFF. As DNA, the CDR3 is TGTGCCAGCAGAAAGAGTCGAGAAACGGAGCAGTTCTTC. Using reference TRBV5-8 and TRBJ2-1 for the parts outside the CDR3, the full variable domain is EAGVTQSPTHLIKTRGQQATLRCSPISGHTSVYWYQQALGLGLQFLLWYDEGEERNRGNFPPRFSGRQFPNYSSELNVNALELEDSALYLCASRKSRETEQFFGPGTRLTVL.